One and the same sample provided the 5 T cell receptor beta chains below, sequenced in a study of blood T cell repertoires in COVID-19. This table comes from immunoSEQ multiplex PCR, and its TCRdb copy is limited to in-frame clones, with some not included. The sample holds over 200,000 clones, around 82% seen once. What was sequenced was peripheral blood. Receptor source: a middle-aged woman with active or convalescent COVID-19.

This rearrangement joins TRBV11-2 to TRBJ2-5; 7 bases are shared with TRBD2. The length of the CDR3 is 16 residues. Germline lookup yields CDR1 SGHAT and CDR2 FQNNGV. J lost 2 bases, V lost 0 bases, and 6 bases had no gene match. The CDR3 DNA is TGTGCCAGCAGCTTAGATGATTGGGGAGGGCAAGAGACCCAGTACTTC. Amino acid sequence: CASSLDDWGGQETQYF. Full variable domain (rest looked up from reference TRBV11-2 and TRBJ2-5): EAGVAQSPRYKIIEKRQSVAFWCNPISGHATLYWYQQILGQGPKLLIQFQNNGVVDDSQLPKDRFSAERLKGVDSTLKIQPAKLEDSAVYLCASSLDDWGGQETQYFGPGTRLLVL.

This clone was seen only once. The chain is built from TRBV20-1 and TRBJ2-7, with 7 bases aligning to TRBD2. The junction had 11 bases not matched to a gene; V was cut back by 3 bases and J by 0 bases. The germline V gene encodes CDR1 DFQATT and CDR2 SNEGSKA (reference sequence). The CDR3 loop spans 16 amino acids. As DNA, the CDR3 is TGCAGTGCTAGTGAGCGAGCGGGGAGGAGCTCCTACGAGCAGTACTTC. The encoded protein is CSASERAGRSSYEQYF.

The chain employs TRBV7-2 and TRBJ2-7; 7 positions match TRBD1. The germline gives CDR1 SGHTA, CDR2 FQGNSA. Losses at the gene ends were 5 bases for V and 1 base for J; bases not matched to a gene: 8. The CDR3 contains 15 residues. CDR3: CASSRPRGQSYEQYF. DNA for the CDR3: TGTGCCAGCAGCCGTCCCCGGGGACAGTCCTACGAGCAGTACTTC. The complete variable domain, with remaining parts taken from reference TRBV7-2 and TRBJ2-7, reads GAGVSQSPSNKVTEKGKDVELRCDPISGHTALYWYRQSLGQGLEFLIYFQGNSAPDKSGLPSDRFSAERTGGSVSTLTIQRTQQEDSAVYLCASSRPRGQSYEQYFGPGTRLTVT.

The sample holds a few counts of this clone. The CDR3 DNA is TGTGCCAGCAGTTACTCGAGGGACAGCTCCTACGAGCAGTACTTC. Its translation is CASSYSRDSSYEQYF. The chain joins TRBV6-5 to TRBJ2-7; TRBD1 matches 7 bases. The CDR3 is made up of 15 amino acids. Germline CDR1 reads MNHEY; CDR2 reads SVGAGI. V shed 0 bases and J 0 bases; nucleotides not matched to a gene: 2.

This clone was recorded a few times. The chain joins TRBV3-1 (or the pseudogene TRBV3-2) to TRBJ2-1; D gene unclear. CDR3 length: 14 amino acids. V gave up 0 bases and J gave up 6 bases, with 9 bases separating them. The germline CDR1 and CDR2 sequences are LGHDT and YNNKEL (reference sequence). DNA for the CDR3: TGTGCCAGCAGCCAAGATCTCCTACTCAATGAGCAGTTCTTC. Its translation: CASSQDLLLNEQFF.